This T cell receptor (beta chain) was found in a study of shared clonotypes between healthy human individuals. This clone came up a few times. What it binds is unknown. The CDR3 length is 12 residues. V was trimmed by 5 bases and J by 6 bases, leaving 10 bases between them. The germline V gene encodes CDR1 SNHLY and CDR2 FYNNEI. The authors distributed each subset's genomic DNA evenly over several immunoSEQ plates. It was approximately 0.2 ug DNA, around 33,000 T cell genomes, that sorted-subset replicate PCRs used. The assay was immunoSEQ multiplex PCR, and TCRdb's table has in-frame clones only and misses some. The sample lists 950,000 to 1,100,000 clones; around 76% were seen once. Study-level findings and limits: Memory subsets generally showed lower estimated richness than naive subsets.

Source material: memory CD4+ T cells sorted from blood. Regarding subset: CD45RA-negative fraction. This clonotype was sampled from a man aged 18 to 30 in good health. The chain links TRBV2 to TRBJ1-2; D is possibly TRBD1 (6 bases). The CDR3 protein is CASSKDRDGYTF. In nucleotides, the CDR3 is TGTGCCAGCAGTAAGGACAGAGATGGCTACACCTTC.